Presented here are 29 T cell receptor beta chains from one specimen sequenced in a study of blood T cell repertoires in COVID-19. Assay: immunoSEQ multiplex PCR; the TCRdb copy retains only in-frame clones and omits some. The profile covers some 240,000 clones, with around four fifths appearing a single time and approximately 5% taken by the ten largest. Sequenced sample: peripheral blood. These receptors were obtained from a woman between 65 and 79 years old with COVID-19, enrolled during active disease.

The CDR3 sequence: CASSKGAPTSGNTIYF. CDR3 in DNA: TGTGCCAGCAGTAAAGGGGCCCCAACCTCTGGAAACACCATATATTTT. The V and J genes are TRBV5-4 and TRBJ1-3; D is perhaps TRBD1 (5 bases). The V end was cut by 5 bases, the J end by 0 bases, with 15 bases between. Looked up from germline, CDR1 is SGHNT and CDR2 is YYREEE (reference sequence). The CDR3 is 16 amino acids.

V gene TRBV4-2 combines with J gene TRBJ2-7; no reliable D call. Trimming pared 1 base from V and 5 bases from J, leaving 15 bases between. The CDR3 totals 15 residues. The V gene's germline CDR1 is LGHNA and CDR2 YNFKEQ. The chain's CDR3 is CASSQVAPGADEQYF. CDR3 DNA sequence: TGTGCCAGCAGCCAAGTTGCACCCGGCGCGGACGAGCAGTACTTC.

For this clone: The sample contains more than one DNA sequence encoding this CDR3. The DNA for the CDR3 is TGTGCCAGCAGCCCCCAGGGGAACACTGAAGCTTTCTTT. This translates into CASSPQGNTEAFF. The chain links TRBV7-9 to TRBJ1-1, with a possible D match to TRBD1 (5 bases). The CDR3 contains 13 residues. CDR1 SEHNR and CDR2 FQNEAQ come from the germline V gene (reference sequence). V was cut by 5 bases and J by 1 base, with 8 bases left in between.

The CDR3 coding sequence is TGTGCCACCAGTAAGTGGGGCAGTGACCCTACGCAGTATTTT. This sequence encodes CATSKWGSDPTQYF. The chain uses TRBV24-1 and TRBJ2-3; weak D call: TRBD1 (5 bases). The V gene's germline CDR1 is KGHDR and CDR2 SFDVKD. V lost 6 bases and J lost 8, with 17 bases in between. The CDR3 totals 14 residues.

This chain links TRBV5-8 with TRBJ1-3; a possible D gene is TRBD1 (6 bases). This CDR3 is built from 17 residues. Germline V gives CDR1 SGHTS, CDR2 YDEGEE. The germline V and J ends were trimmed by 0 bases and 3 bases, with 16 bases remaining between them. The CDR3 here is CASSLAGQQTFGNTIYF. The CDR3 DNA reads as TGTGCCAGCAGCTTGGCTGGACAGCAGACTTTTGGAAACACCATATATTTT.

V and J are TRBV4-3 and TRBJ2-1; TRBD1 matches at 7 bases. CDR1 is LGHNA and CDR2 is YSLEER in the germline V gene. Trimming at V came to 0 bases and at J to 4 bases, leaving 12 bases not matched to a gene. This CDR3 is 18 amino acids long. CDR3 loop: CASSQDVRGQVGYNEQFF. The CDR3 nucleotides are TGCGCCAGCAGCCAAGATGTCCGTGGACAGGTGGGATACAATGAGCAGTTCTTC.

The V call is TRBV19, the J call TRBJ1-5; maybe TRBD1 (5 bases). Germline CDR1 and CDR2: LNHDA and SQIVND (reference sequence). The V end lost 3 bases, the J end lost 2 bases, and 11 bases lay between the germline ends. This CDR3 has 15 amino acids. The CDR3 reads CASSMSRVGNQPQHF. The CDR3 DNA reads TGTGCCAGTAGTATGTCCAGGGTAGGCAATCAGCCCCAGCATTTT.

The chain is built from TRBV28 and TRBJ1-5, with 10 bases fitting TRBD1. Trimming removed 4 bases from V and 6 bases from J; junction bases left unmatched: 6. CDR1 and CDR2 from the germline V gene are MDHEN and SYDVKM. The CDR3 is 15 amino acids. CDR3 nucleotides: TGTGCCAGCAGTTCTCCGGACAGGGGGGGTCAGCCCCAGCATTTT. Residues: CASSSPDRGGQPQHF.

Here the CDR3 DNA reads TGTGCCAGTAGTAAAGTAGGGGAGGCGAACACCGGGGAGCTGTTTTTT. It specifies CASSKVGEANTGELFF. The rearrangement links TRBV19 to TRBJ2-2; maybe TRBD2 (6 bases). V was pared by 4 bases and J by 0 bases, with 12 bases between. The CDR3 sequence is 16 residues long. Germline lookup yields CDR1 LNHDA and CDR2 SQIVND (reference sequence).

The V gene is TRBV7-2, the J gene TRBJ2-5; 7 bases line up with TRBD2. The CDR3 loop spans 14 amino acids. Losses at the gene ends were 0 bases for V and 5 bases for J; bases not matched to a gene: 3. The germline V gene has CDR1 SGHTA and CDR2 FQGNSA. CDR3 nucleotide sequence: TGTGCCAGCAGCTTAGCGGGAGGGAGCGAGACCCAGTACTTC. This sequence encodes CASSLAGGSETQYF.

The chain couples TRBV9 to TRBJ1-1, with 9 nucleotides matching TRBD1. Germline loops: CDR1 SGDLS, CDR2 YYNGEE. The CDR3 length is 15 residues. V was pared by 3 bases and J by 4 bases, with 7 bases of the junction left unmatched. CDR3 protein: CASSDQTGGLTEAFF. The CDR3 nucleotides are TGTGCCAGCAGCGATCAAACAGGGGGCCTCACTGAAGCTTTCTTT.

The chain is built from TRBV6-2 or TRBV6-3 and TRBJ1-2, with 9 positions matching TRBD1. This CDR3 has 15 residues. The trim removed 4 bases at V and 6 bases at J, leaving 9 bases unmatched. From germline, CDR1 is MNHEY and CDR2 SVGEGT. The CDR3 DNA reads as TGTGCCAGCAGTTTATACAGGGGGCGACTTGATGGCTACACCTTC. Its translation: CASSLYRGRLDGYTF.

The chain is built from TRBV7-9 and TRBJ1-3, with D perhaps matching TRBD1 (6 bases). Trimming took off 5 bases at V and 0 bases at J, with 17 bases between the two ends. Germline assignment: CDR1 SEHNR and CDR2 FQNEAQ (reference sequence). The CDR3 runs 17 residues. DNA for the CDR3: TGTGCCAGCAGCCGACCGACAGGAGCCTTCTCTGGAAACACCATATATTTT. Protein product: CASSRPTGAFSGNTIYF.

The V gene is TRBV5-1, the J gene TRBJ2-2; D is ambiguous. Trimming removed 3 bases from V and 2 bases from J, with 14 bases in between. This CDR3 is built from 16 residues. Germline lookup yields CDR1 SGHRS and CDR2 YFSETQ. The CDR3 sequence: CASSSLGVLNTGELFF. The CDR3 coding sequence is TGCGCCAGCAGCTCCCTAGGAGTTCTCAACACCGGGGAGCTGTTTTTT.

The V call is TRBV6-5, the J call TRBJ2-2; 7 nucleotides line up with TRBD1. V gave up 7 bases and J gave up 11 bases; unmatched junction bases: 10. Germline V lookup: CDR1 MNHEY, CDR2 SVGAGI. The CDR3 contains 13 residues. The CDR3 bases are TGTGCCAGCAAGAGGGGGCGCGAATTTGAGCTGTTTTTT. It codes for CASKRGREFELFF.

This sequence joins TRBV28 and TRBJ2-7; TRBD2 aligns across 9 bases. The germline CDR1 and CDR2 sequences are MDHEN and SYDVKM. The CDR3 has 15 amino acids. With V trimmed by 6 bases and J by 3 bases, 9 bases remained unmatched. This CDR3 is CASSSTSGRNYEQYF. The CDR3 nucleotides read TGTGCCAGCAGCTCCACTAGCGGGCGCAACTACGAGCAGTACTTC.

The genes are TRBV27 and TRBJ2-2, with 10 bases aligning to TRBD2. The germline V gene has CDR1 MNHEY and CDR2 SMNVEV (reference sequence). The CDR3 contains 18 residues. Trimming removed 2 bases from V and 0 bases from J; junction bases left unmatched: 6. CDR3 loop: CASSLEASGRPNTGELFF. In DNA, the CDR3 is TGTGCCAGCAGTTTAGAGGCTAGCGGGAGACCGAACACCGGGGAGCTGTTTTTT.

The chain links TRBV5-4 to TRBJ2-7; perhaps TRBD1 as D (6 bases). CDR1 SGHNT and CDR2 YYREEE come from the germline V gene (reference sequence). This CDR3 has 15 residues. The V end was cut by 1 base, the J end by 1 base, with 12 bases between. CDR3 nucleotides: TGTGCCAGCAGCTTGCAGACAGGCCCATCCTACGAGCAGTACTTC. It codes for CASSLQTGPSYEQYF.

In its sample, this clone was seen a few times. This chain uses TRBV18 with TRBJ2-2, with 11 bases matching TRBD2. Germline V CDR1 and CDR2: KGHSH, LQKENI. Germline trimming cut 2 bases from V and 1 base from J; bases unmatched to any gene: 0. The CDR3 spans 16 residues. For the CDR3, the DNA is TGTGCCAGCTCACCAGGGACTAGCGGGAACACCGGGGAGCTGTTTTTT. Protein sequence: CASSPGTSGNTGELFF.

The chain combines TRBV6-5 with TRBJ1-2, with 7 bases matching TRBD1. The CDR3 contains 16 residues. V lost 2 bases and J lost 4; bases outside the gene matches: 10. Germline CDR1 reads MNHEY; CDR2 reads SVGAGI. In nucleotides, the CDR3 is TGTGCCAGCAGTTACGTGAGGACAGGAGGGGGCTATGGCTACACCTTC. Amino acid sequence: CASSYVRTGGGYGYTF.

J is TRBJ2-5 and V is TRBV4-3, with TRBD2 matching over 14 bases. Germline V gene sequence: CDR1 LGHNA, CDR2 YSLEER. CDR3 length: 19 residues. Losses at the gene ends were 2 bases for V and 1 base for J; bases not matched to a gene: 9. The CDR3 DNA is TGCGCCAGCAGCCAAATGCCCCCGGGACTAGCGGGAGCCCAAGAGACCCAGTACTTC. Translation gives CASSQMPPGLAGAQETQYF.

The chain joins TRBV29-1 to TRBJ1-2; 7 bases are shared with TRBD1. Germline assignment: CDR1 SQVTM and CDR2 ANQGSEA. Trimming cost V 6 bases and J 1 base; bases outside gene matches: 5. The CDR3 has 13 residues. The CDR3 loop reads CSVQGQSNYGYTF. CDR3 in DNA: TGCAGCGTCCAGGGACAGAGTAACTATGGCTACACCTTC.

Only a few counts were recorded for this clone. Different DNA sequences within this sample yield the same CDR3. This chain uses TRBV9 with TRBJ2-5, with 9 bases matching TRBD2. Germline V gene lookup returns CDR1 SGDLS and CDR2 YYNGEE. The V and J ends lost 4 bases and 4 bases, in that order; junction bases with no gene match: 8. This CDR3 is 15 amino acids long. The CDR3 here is CASSLGLAERETQYF. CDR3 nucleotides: TGTGCCAGCAGCTTGGGACTAGCCGAGCGAGAGACCCAGTACTTC.

In DNA form, the CDR3 reads TGTGCCAGTAGTGGACAGGGGGCAGATACGCAGTATTTT. This codes for CASSGQGADTQYF. The chain uses TRBV19 and TRBJ2-3; the match to TRBD1 covers 10 bases. Germline CDR1 and CDR2: LNHDA and SQIVND (reference sequence). The CDR3 runs 13 residues. With V trimmed by 5 bases and J by 4 bases, 0 bases remained unmatched. Variable domain in full (rest from reference TRBV19 and TRBJ2-3): DGGITQSPKYLFRKEGQNVTLSCEQNLNHDAMYWYRQDPGQGLRLIYYSQIVNDFQKGDIAEGYSVSREKKESFPLTVTSAQKNPTAFYLCASSGQGADTQYFGPGTRLTVL.

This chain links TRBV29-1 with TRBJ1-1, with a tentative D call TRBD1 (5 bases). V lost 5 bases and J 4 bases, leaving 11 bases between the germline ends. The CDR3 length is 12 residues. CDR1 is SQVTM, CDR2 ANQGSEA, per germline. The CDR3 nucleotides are TGCAGCGTTTCCAGGGATACCACTGAAGCTTTCTTT. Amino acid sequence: CSVSRDTTEAFF.

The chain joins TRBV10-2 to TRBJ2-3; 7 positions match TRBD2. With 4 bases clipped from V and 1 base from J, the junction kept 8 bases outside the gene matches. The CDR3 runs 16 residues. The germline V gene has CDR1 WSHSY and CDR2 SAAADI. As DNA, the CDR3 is TGCGCCAGCAGTGGGGCTAGCGGCGCCCGCACAGATACGCAGTATTTT. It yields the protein CASSGASGARTDTQYF.

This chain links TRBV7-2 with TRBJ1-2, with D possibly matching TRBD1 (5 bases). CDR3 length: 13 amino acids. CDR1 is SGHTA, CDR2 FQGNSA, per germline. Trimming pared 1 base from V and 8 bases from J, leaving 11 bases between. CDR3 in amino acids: CASSLVGVGGYTF. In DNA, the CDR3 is TGTGCCAGCAGCTTAGTAGGGGTGGGAGGCTACACCTTC.

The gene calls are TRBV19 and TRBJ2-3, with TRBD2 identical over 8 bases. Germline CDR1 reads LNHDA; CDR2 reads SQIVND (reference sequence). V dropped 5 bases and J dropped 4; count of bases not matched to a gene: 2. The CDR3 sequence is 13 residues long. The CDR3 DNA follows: TGTGCCAGTAGTTTAGCGGGATCAGATACGCAGTATTTT. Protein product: CASSLAGSDTQYF.

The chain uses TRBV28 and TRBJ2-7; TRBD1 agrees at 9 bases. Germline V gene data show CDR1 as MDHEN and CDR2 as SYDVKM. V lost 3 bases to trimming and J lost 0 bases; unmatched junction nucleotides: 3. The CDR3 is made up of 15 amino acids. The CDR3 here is CASSFRDRDSYEQYF. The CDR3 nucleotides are TGTGCCAGCAGTTTCAGGGACAGGGACTCCTACGAGCAGTACTTC.